A selection of T cell receptor beta chains follows, all from one sample in a study of blood T cell repertoires in COVID-19. Data came from immunoSEQ multiplex PCR; TCRdb stores just in-frame clones and leaves some out. Among roughly 150,000 clones listed, 78% were seen once. The sequencing input was peripheral blood. Source of these receptors: a man aged 55 to 70 who had recovered from COVID-19. CDR3s include the opening cysteine and the closing phenylalanine or tryptophan. A D gene is named only where the DNA matches it firmly. Part of the rows lack a size; the others show once, few, many or a class for expanded clones.

cdr3_aa cdr3_nt v_call d_call j_call clone_size
CASSPPGQDQPQHF TGTGCCAGCTCACCTCCGGGACAGGATCAGCCCCAGCATTTT TRBV18 TRBD1 TRBJ1-5 -
CASSKGQGGQPQHF TGTGCCAGCAGCAAAGGACAGGGCGGACAGCCCCAGCATTTT TRBV6-5 TRBD1 TRBJ1-5 -
CASSLLPGLAGGSGANVLTF TGTGCCAGCAGCCTCCTCCCGGGACTAGCGGGAGGCTCTGGGGCCAACGTCCTGACTTTC TRBV9 TRBD2 TRBJ2-6 -
CASRGGSNEKLFF TGTGCCAGCAGGGGGGGGAGTAATGAAAAACTGTTTTTT TRBV28 - TRBJ1-4 -
CASSLTGTGELFF TGTGCCAGCAGCCTGACAGGTACCGGGGAGCTGTTTTTT TRBV6-5 - TRBJ2-2 -
CASSAGRGETQYF TGTGCCAGCAGCGCCGGAAGGGGAGAGACCCAGTACTTC TRBV9 - TRBJ2-5 once
CASSFAGASGELFF TGTGCCAGCAGCTTTGCGGGGGCGAGCGGGGAGCTGTTTTTT TRBV7-9 - TRBJ2-2 -
CASSNTDTQYF TGCGCCAGCAGTAACACAGATACGCAGTATTTT TRBV5-1 - TRBJ2-3 -
CASSKSGALGGLGYTF TGTGCCAGCAGCAAAAGCGGGGCCTTGGGGGGGCTGGGCTACACCTTC TRBV21-1 - TRBJ1-2 -
CASSPIEGTGYSGNTIYF TGTGCCAGCTCACCAATTGAGGGGACAGGGTATTCGGGAAACACCATATATTTT TRBV18 TRBD1 TRBJ1-3 -
CASSENQVTEAFF TGTGCCAGCAGTGAAAATCAGGTTACTGAAGCTTTCTTT TRBV2 - TRBJ1-1 -
CASSSQTVNNEKLFF TGTGCCAGCAGCTCCCAGACAGTAAATAATGAAAAACTGTTTTTT TRBV7-9 - TRBJ1-4 -
CATSDPGGARDTQYF TGTGCCACCAGTGATCCAGGGGGCGCAAGGGATACGCAGTATTTT TRBV24-1 TRBD1 TRBJ2-3 few
CATRELDEQFF TGTGCCACCCGGGAACTCGATGAGCAGTTCTTC TRBV7-2 - TRBJ2-1 -
CASSLDGGGGYGYTF TGCGCCAGCAGCTTGGACGGGGGTGGCGGCTATGGCTACACCTTC TRBV5-1 - TRBJ1-2 -